This T cell receptor (beta chain) was obtained from a study of cytomegalovirus exposure and HLA in healthy donors. The study, taken as a whole, reports: In the 120 or so validation repertoires, just under 95% of cluster scores exceeded 0, per a later analysis. The investigators catalogued some 160 TCR beta chains as cytomegalovirus-associated.

Germline loops: CDR1 SNHLY, CDR2 FYNNEI. The V end lost 6 bases, the J end lost 7 bases, and 9 bases lay between the germline ends. CDR3 size: 11 residues. The table came from immunoSEQ multiplex PCR; TCRdb's copy has only in-frame clones and leaves some out. The profile covers about 130,000 clones, with just under 95% appearing a single time and roughly 1.3% taken by the ten largest. Of note for this clone: Its antigen is unknown.

Separate from the approximately 700-subject first cohort was the approximately 120-subject validation cohort, to which the donors belonged. The receptor's source is a woman aged 18-29 years in good health and CMV-seronegative. The rearrangement links TRBV2 to TRBJ1-1, with D possibly TRBD1 on 5 matching bases. Specimen: PBMCs. CDR3 nucleotides: TGTGCCAGCAGCGCAGGGTATGAAGCTTTCTTT. Encoded protein: CASSAGYEAFF. The full variable domain, its missing parts supplied by reference TRBV2 and TRBJ1-1, is EPEVTQTPSHQVTQMGQEVILRCVPISNHLYFYWYRQILGQKVEFLVSFYNNEISEKSEIFDDQFSVERPDGSNFTLKIRSTKLEDSAMYFCASSAGYEAFFGQGTRLTVV.